These 11 T cell receptor beta chains were all obtained from the same sample, sequenced in a study of monozygotic twins with inflammatory bowel disease. TCRdb reanalyzed the 5' RACE reads and collapses them to one entry per CDR3 protein, without DNA. The listing records approximately 390,000 distinct CDR3 sequences. Sequencing used blood. These receptors were taken from a human donor with ulcerative colitis or Crohn's disease, or a healthy co-twin of an affected twin (not recorded which).

The V gene is TRBV5-6, the J gene TRBJ1-2; TCRdb outputs TRBD1, but without DNA this stays unchecked. Germline V CDR1 and CDR2: SGHDT, YYEEEE. The CDR3 sequence is 13 residues long. CDR3 residues: CASSLIAGDGYTF.

This chain joins TRBV28 and TRBJ2-7; TCRdb names TRBD1, which stays unverified in the absence of DNA. The length of the CDR3 is 14 residues. CDR1 and CDR2 from the germline V gene are MDHEN and SYDVKM. This CDR3 is CASSTGQGFYEQYF.

The chain uses TRBV2 and TRBJ2-7; TCRdb gives TRBD1 as the D gene, but with no DNA this cannot be confirmed. The CDR3 has 13 amino acids. The germline V gene has CDR1 SNHLY and CDR2 FYNNEI. The CDR3: CASRDRVKGEQYF.

The chain recombines TRBV27 with TRBJ2-5; TCRdb picks TRBD2, but there is no DNA to check that call. Germline V gives CDR1 MNHEY, CDR2 SMNVEV (reference sequence). The CDR3 loop spans 13 amino acids. This chain's CDR3 is CASNREKQETQYF.

The rearrangement links TRBV20-1 to TRBJ2-1; without DNA, the TCRdb call of TRBD2 cannot be checked. This CDR3 is 16 amino acids long. Germline CDR1 reads DFQATT; CDR2 reads SNEGSKA (reference sequence). The CDR3 protein is CSARAAGAGGYNEQFF.

The CDR3 sequence: CASRTGGLETQNF. This rearrangement joins TRBV6-5 to TRBJ2-5; the TCRdb call, TRBD1, lacks DNA for checking. In germline, CDR1 is MNHEY, CDR2 SVGAGI. The CDR3 covers 13 residues.

V and J are TRBV3-1 and TRBJ2-3. The CDR3 runs to 12 residues. CDR1 is LGHDT, CDR2 YNNKEL, per germline (reference sequence). The CDR3 is CASSAVTDTQYF.

The chain recombines TRBV9 with TRBJ2-1; without DNA, the TCRdb call of TRBD2 cannot be checked. This CDR3 is 15 amino acids long. Germline V gives CDR1 SGDLS, CDR2 YYNGEE. The CDR3 here is CASSQSGSGFNEQFF.

The genes are TRBV20-1 and TRBJ2-3; absent DNA, TCRdb's TRBD2 call cannot be checked. Germline lookup yields CDR1 DFQATT and CDR2 SNEGSKA (reference sequence). The CDR3 runs 13 residues. This CDR3 is CSASSGKGDTQYF.

The chain carries TRBV5-1 and TRBJ2-7; lacking DNA, the TRBD1 call made by TCRdb goes unchecked. CDR1 and CDR2 from the germline V gene are SGHRS and YFSETQ. The CDR3 length is 12 residues. The chain's CDR3 is CASYRDPYEQYF.

This sequence joins TRBV28 and TRBJ2-7; TCRdb reports TRBD2, a call that lacks DNA to check it against. This CDR3 region has 13 residues. Germline V lookup: CDR1 MDHEN, CDR2 SYDVKM. The CDR3: CASTTGLEGEQYF.